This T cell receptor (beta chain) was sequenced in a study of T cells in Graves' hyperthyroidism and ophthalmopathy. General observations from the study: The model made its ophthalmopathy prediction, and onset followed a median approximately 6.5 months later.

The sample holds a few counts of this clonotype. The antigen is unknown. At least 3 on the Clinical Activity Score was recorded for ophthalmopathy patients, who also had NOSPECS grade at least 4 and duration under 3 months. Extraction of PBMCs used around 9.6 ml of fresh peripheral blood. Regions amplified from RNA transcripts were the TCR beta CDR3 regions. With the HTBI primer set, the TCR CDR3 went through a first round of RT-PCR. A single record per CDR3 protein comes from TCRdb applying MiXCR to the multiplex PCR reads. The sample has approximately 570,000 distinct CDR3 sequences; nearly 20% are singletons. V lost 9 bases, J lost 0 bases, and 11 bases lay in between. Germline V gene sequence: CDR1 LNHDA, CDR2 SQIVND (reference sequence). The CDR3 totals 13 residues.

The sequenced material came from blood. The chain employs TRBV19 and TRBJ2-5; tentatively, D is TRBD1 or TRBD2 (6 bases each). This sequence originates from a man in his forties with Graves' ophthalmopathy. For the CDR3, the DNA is TGTGCCAGCCGAGGGGGGAACCAAGAGACCCAGTACTTC. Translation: CASRGGNQETQYF. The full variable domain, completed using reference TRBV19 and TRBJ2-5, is DGGITQSPKYLFRKEGQNVTLSCEQNLNHDAMYWYRQDPGQGLRLIYYSQIVNDFQKGDIAEGYSVSREKKESFPLTVTSAQKNPTAFYLCASRGGNQETQYFGPGTRLLVL.